This T cell receptor beta chain was profiled in a study of blood T cell repertoires in COVID-19. The wider study: There were acute and convalescent COVID-19 samples, and they came from the United States, Italy and Spain. Sample material is recorded as cDNA or gDNA derived from T cells, B-cell-depleted T cells, or PBMCs.

In the original analysis: Amplifying reference gene primers gave estimates of nucleated cell counts. The protocol was immunoSEQ multiplex PCR, while the TCRdb copy is restricted to in-frame clones and leaves out a portion. The DNA was the basis for D and trimming; V, J and clone size are from that table. The repertoire includes nearly 45,000 clones, approximately 80% of them detected once, and roughly an eighth sits in the top ten. This sequence originates from a human donor in a cohort sampled during active COVID-19. Sequencing was done on a sample of peripheral blood.

The DNA for the CDR3 is TGCGCCAGCAGCCCGGGTCTCGCGGGGCAGTACTTC. This gives the protein CASSPGLAGQYF. This sequence joins TRBV5-1 and TRBJ2-7, with TRBD2 as a possible D gene (5 bases). Looked up from germline, CDR1 is SGHRS and CDR2 is YFSETQ. The CDR3 extends over 12 amino acids. Trimming removed 4 bases at V and 9 bases at J, with 14 bases between. Using reference TRBV5-1 and TRBJ2-7 for the parts outside the CDR3, the full variable domain is KAGVTQTPRYLIKTRGQQVTLSCSPISGHRSVSWYQQTPGQGLQFLFEYFSETQRNKGNFPGRFSGRQFSNSRSEMNVSTLELGDSALYLCASSPGLAGQYFGPGTRLTVT.